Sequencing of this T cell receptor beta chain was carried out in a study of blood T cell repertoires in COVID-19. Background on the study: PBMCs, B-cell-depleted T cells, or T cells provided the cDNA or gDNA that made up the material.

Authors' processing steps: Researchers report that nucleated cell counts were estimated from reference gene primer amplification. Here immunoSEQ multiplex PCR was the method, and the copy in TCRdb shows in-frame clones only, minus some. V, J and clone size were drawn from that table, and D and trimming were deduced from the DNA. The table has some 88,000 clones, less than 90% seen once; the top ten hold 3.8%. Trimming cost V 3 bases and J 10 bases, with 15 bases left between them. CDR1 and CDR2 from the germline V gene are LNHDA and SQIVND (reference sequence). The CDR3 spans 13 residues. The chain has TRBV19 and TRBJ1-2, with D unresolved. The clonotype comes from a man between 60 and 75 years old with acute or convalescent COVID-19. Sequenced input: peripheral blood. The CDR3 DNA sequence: TGTGCCAGTAGTATCCTCCTCGGAGGGTACTACACCTTC. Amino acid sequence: CASSILLGGYYTF.